This T cell receptor beta chain was recovered during a study of blood T cell repertoires in COVID-19. Looking at the study overall: There were acute and convalescent COVID-19 samples, and they came from the United States, Italy and Spain. Sources were T cells, B-cell-depleted T cells, or PBMCs; the material itself was cDNA or gDNA.

The authors' processing: Amplified reference gene primers provided the basis for estimating nucleated cell counts. Sequenced by immunoSEQ multiplex PCR; TCRdb stores in-frame clones only, minus some. The V and J calls and clone size come from that table; D and trimming were worked out from the DNA. The data contain 450,000 or so clones, around 90% of them seen just once; the ten biggest clones take up around 0.6%. This TCR derives from a man younger than 30 who had recovered from COVID-19. Sample: PBMCs or T cells enriched from blood (not recorded which).

The CDR3 DNA reads as TGTGCCTGGAGTTTACGTGATAGTTGGGGGGAAGGTCAGCCCCAGCATTTT. Its translation is CAWSLRDSWGEGQPQHF. The gene calls are TRBV30 and TRBJ1-5; maybe TRBD1 (5 bases). The CDR3 spans 17 residues. V lost 2 bases and J lost 6, with 23 bases in between. Germline loops: CDR1 GTSNPN, CDR2 SVGIG (reference sequence).